This T cell receptor (beta chain) was captured in a study of blood T cell repertoires in COVID-19. Across the whole study: Collection of acute and convalescent COVID-19 samples took place in the United States, Italy and Spain.

This clone has a handful of counts. Per the study methods: Amplification with reference gene primers provided the estimates of nucleated cell counts. Produced via immunoSEQ multiplex PCR; TCRdb's table is partial and in-frame only. V and J calls and clone size follow that table, whereas D and trimming were derived from the DNA. This table has some 280,000 clones, more than 80% appearing once. Sequenced: peripheral blood. The sequence came from a woman younger than 45 with active or convalescent COVID-19.

The DNA for the CDR3 is TGTGCCAGCGCTTCTCCGTTTGAGTACGCCTATGGCTACACCTTC. This sequence encodes CASASPFEYAYGYTF. This chain links TRBV7-9 with TRBJ1-2; no reliable D call. Trimming shortened V by 8 bases and J by 4 bases, and 20 bases separated the two germline ends. The V gene's germline CDR1 is SEHNR and CDR2 FQNEAQ (reference sequence). CDR3 size: 15 residues. Full variable domain (remainder filled in from reference TRBV7-9 and TRBJ1-2): DTGVSQNPRHKITKRGQNVTFRCDPISEHNRLYWYRQTLGQGPEFLTYFQNEAQLEKSRLLSDRFSAERPKGSFSTLEIQRTEQGDSAMYLCASASPFEYAYGYTFGSGTRLTVV.